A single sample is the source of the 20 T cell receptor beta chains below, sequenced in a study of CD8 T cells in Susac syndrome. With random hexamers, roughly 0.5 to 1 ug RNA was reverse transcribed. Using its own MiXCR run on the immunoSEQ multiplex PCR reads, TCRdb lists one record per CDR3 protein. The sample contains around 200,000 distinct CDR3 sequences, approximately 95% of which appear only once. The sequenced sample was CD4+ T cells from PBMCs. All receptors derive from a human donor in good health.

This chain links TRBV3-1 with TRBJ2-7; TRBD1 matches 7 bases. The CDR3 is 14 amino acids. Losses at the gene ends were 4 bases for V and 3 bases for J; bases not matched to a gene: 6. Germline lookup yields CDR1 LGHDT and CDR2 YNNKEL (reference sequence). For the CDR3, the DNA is TGTGCCAGCAGCCCGAGGACAGGAAACTACGAGCAGTACGTC. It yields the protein CASSPRTGNYEQYV.

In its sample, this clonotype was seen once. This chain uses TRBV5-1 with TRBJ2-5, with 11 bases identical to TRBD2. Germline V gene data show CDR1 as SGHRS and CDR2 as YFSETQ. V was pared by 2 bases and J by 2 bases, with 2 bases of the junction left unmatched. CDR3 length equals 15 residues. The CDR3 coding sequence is TGCGCCAGCAGCTTACTAGCGGGGGCTCAAGAGACCCAGTACTTC. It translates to CASSLLAGAQETQYF. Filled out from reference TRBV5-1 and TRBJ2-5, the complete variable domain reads KAGVTQTPRYLIKTRGQQVTLSCSPISGHRSVSWYQQTPGQGLQFLFEYFSETQRNKGNFPGRFSGRQFSNSRSEMNVSTLELGDSALYLCASSLLAGAQETQYFGPGTRLLVL.

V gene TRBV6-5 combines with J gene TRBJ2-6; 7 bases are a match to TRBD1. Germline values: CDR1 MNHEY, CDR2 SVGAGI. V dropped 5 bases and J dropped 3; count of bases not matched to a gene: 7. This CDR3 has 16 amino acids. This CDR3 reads CASSLHRGDGANVLTF. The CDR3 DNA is TGTGCCAGCAGTCTACACAGGGGTGATGGGGCCAACGTCCTGACTTTC.

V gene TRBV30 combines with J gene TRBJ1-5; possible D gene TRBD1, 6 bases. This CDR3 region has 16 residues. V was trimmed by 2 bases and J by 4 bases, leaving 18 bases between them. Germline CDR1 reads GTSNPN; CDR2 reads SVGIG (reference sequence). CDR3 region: CAWSSPRGLRNQPQHF. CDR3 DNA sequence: TGTGCCTGGAGTTCCCCAAGGGGGTTGAGGAATCAGCCCCAGCATTTT.

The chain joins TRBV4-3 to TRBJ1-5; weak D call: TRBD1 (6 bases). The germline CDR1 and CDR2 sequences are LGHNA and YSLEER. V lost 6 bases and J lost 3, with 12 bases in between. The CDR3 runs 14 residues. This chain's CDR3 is CASSLDRYNQPQHF. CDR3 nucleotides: TGCGCCAGCAGTCTGGACAGATACAATCAGCCCCAGCATTTT.

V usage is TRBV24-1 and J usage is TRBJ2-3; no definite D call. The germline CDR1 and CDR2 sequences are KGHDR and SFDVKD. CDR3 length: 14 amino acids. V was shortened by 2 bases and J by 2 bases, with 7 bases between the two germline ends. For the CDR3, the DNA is TGTGCCACCAGTGATTCGCAGTACACAGATACGCAGTATTTT. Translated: CATSDSQYTDTQYF.

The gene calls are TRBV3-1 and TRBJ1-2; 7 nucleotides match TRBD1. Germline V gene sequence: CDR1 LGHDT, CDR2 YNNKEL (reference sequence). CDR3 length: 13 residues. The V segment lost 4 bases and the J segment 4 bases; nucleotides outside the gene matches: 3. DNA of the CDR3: TGTGCCAGCAGCCCACGGACAGGCTATGGCTACACCTTC. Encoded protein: CASSPRTGYGYTF.

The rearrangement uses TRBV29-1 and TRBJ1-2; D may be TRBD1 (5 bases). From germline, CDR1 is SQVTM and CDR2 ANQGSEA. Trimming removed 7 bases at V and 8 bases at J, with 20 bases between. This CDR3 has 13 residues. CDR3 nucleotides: TGCAGCGCAAAAAGGCGCAGTGGACAAGGCTACACCTTC. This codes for CSAKRRSGQGYTF.

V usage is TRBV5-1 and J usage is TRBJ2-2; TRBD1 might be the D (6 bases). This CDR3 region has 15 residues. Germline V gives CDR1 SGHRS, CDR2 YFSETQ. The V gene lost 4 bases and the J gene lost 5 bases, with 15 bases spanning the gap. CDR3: CASSEQGSVTGELFF. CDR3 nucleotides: TGCGCCAGCAGCGAACAGGGTAGTGTAACCGGGGAGCTGTTTTTT.

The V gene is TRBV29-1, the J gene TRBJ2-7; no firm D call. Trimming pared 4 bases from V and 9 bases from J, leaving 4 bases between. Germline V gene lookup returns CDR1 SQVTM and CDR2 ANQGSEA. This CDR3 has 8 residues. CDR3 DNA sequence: TGCAGCGTTGCGGTGCAGTACGTC. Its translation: CSVAVQYV.

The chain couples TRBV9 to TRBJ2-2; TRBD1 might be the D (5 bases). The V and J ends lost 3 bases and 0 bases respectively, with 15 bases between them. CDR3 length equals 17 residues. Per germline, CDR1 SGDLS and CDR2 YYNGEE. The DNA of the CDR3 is TGTGCCAGCAGCGGAACTAACAGGACCGCGAACACCGGGGAGCTGTTTTTT. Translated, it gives CASSGTNRTANTGELFF. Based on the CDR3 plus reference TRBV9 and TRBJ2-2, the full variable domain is DSGVTQTPKHLITATGQRVTLRCSPRSGDLSVYWYQQSLDQGLQFLIQYYNGEERAKGNILERFSAQQFPDLHSELNLSSLELGDSALYFCASSGTNRTANTGELFFGEGSRLTVL.

CDR3 nucleotides: TGTGCCAGCAGTGAACATCGGGACAGAGTAGAAGCTTTCTTT. Its protein product is CASSEHRDRVEAFF. The V gene is TRBV28, the J gene TRBJ1-1; the match to TRBD1 covers 7 bases. The CDR3 contains 14 residues. Trimming cost V 5 bases and J 8 bases; bases outside gene matches: 11. Germline V gene sequence: CDR1 MDHEN, CDR2 SYDVKM.

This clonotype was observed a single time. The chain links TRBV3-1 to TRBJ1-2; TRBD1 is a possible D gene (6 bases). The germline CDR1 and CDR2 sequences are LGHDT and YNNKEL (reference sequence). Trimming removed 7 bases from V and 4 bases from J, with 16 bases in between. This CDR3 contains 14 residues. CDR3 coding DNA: TGTGCCAGCACCTCACAGGGATTGGGCTATGGCTACACCTTC. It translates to CASTSQGLGYGYTF.

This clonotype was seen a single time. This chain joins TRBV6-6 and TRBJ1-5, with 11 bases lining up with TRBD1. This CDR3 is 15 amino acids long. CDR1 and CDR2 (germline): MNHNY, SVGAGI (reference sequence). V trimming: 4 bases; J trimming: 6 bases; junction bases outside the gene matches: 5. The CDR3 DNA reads TGTGCCAGCAGTTGGGGACAGGGGGACGGTCAGCCCCAGCATTTT. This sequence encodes CASSWGQGDGQPQHF.

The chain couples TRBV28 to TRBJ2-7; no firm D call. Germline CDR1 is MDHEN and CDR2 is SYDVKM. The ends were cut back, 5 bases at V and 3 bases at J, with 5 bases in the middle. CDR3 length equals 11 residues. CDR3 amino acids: CASSGDYEQYV. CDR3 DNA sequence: TGTGCCAGCAGTGGGGACTACGAGCAGTACGTC.

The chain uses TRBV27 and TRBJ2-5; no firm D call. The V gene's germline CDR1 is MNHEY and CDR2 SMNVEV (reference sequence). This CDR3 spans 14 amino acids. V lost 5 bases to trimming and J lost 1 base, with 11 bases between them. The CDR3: CASSLERFQETQYF. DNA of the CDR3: TGTGCCAGCAGTCTGGAAAGATTCCAAGAGACCCAGTACTTC.

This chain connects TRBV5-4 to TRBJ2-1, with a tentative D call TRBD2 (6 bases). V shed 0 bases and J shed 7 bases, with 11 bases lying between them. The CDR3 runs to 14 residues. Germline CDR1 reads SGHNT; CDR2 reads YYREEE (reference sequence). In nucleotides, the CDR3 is TGTGCCAGCAGCTTGGTGGCAGGGAGGAATGAGCAGTTCTTC. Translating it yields CASSLVAGRNEQFF.

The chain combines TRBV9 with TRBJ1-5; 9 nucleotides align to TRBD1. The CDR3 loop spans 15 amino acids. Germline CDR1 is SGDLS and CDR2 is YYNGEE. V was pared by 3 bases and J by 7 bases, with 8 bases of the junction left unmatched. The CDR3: CASSAGTGKGQPQHF. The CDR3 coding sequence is TGTGCCAGCAGCGCCGGGACAGGGAAAGGACAGCCCCAGCATTTT.

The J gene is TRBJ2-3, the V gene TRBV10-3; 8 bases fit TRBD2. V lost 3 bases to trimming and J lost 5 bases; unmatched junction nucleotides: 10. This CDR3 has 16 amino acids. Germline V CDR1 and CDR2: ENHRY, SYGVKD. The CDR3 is CAISEEVAGREDTQYF. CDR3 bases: TGTGCCATCAGTGAAGAGGTAGCGGGGCGTGAAGATACGCAGTATTTT.

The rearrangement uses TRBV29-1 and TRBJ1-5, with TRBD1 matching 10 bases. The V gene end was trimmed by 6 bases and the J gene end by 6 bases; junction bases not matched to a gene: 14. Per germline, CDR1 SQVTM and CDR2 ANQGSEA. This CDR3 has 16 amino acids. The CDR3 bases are TGCAGCGTATCTAACGAATGGGGACAGGGGAGTCAGCCCCAGCATTTT. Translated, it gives CSVSNEWGQGSQPQHF.